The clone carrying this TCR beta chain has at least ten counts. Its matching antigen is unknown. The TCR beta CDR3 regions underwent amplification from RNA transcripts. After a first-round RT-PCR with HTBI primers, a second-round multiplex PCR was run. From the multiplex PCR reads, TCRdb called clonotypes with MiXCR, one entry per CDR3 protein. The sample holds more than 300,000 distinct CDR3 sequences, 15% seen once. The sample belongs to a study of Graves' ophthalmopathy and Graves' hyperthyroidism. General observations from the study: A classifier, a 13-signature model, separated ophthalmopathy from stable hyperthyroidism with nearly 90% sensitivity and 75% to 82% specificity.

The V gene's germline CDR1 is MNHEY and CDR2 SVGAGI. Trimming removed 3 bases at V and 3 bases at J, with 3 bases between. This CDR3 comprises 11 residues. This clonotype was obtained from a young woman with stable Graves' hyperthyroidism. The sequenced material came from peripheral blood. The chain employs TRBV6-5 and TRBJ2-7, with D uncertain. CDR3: CASSYDYEQYF. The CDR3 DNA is TGTGCCAGCAGTTATGACTACGAGCAGTACTTC.